This T cell receptor beta chain stems from a study of early T cells in non-severe SARS-CoV-2 infection. On the study more broadly: Sequencing input comprised bulk RNA from unsorted whole blood; chain pairing was not available.

This clonotype was found a few times. Via MiXCR, TCRdb re-called the 5' RACE reads, giving one row per CDR3 protein. The data contain 85,000 to 95,000 distinct CDR3 sequences, 16% of them singletons. This clonotype originated in an adult who was a healthcare worker with PCR-confirmed SARS-CoV-2 infection or an uninfected control (not recorded which). This specimen was whole blood, taken at baseline.

The CDR3 region is CSASLAGGLNEQFF. The CDR3 DNA follows: TGCAGTGCCTCACTAGCGGGAGGGCTCAATGAGCAGTTCTTC. V gene TRBV20-1 combines with J gene TRBJ2-1, with TRBD2 matching over 13 bases. V lost 6 bases to trimming and J lost 6 bases; unmatched junction nucleotides: 5. The CDR3 runs to 14 residues. The germline V gene encodes CDR1 DFQATT and CDR2 SNEGSKA (reference sequence).